The rows below give T cell receptor beta chains drawn from one sample of a study of regulatory T cells in long-lasting Graves disease. MiXCR, applied by TCRdb to the multiplex PCR reads, yields one record per CDR3 protein. Seen here are roughly 430,000 distinct CDR3 sequences, about 15% observed once, and the top ten hold 9.5% to 12%. Another study also made use of these data, one on T cells in Graves' hyperthyroidism and ophthalmopathy.

Source: peripheral blood mononuclear cells (PBMCs), taken at new diagnosis, from a patient treated with antithyroid drugs. The receptor set was obtained from a woman in her 30s with Graves disease. Both conserved end residues are part of each CDR3. A D gene is named only where the DNA matches it firmly. Clone size is not always given. Where it is, it says once, few, many or a class for expanded clones.

TGTGCCAGCAGCTCGCGGAAGTTTCTGACCCAGTACTTC CASSSRKFLTQYF TRBJ2-5 - TRBV5-8 - 13
TGTGCCAGTCGAGGCGGCCCGGGAGATGAGCAGTTCTTC CASRGGPGDEQFF TRBJ2-1 - TRBV19 - 13
TGTGCCAGCAGCAACGCGGGGGCGGGAGAGACCCAGTACTTC CASSNAGAGETQYF TRBJ2-5 - TRBV7-9 many 14
TGTGCCAGCAGTTACTCCGGGGGCACTGAAGCTTTCTTT CASSYSGGTEAFF TRBJ1-1 - TRBV6-2/TRBV6-3 many 13
TGTGCCAGCAGCTTGGTGTACGGGTCCTACGAGCAGTACTTC CASSLVYGSYEQYF TRBJ2-7 - TRBV7-2 few 14
TGTGCCAGCAGTTTGCCCCTAGGGGGGACGAACACTGAAGCTTTCTTT CASSLPLGGTNTEAFF TRBJ1-1 - TRBV28 many 16
TGTGCCAGCAGCCGTTTGTCGGGGGGGGCCAACGTCCTGACTTTC CASSRLSGGANVLTF TRBJ2-6 - TRBV11-2 few 15
TGTGCCAGCTCACGGGACAGGCTAGGGGAAGCTTTCTTT CASSRDRLGEAFF TRBJ1-1 TRBD1 TRBV18 many 13
TGCAGCGTTGAAATGCGGCGACCGAATGAGCAGTTCTTC CSVEMRRPNEQFF TRBJ2-1 - TRBV29-1 many 13
TGTGCCAGCAGTCAGGCGGGTGGCGGCCGCACAGATACGCAGTATTTT CASSQAGGGRTDTQYF TRBJ2-3 - TRBV2 many 16
TGTGCCAGCAGATCAGAGATGTCAAGGAACACTGAAGCTTTCTTT CASRSEMSRNTEAFF TRBJ1-1 - TRBV7-9 many 15
TGTGCCAGCAGTTACCGGGGGGAAGAGCAGTACTTC CASSYRGEEQYF TRBJ2-7 TRBD2 TRBV6-2/TRBV6-3 - 12
TGTGCTAGTGGTTTGGTAAGTCTCAGAGGATACGAGCAGTTCTTC CASGLVSLRGYEQFF TRBJ2-1 - TRBV12-5 - 15
TGTGCCAGCAGCTTAGCGTTAGCTGGGGCCAACGTCCTGACTTTC CASSLALAGANVLTF TRBJ2-6 - TRBV7-8 few 15
TGTGCCAGCAGCCAAGGTGGCAGGGGACCCTGGGACGAGCAGTACTTC CASSQGGRGPWDEQYF TRBJ2-7 - TRBV16 - 16
TGTGCCAGCAGCTCCCAGGGGAGCCCTGGGGCCAACGTCCTGACTTTC CASSSQGSPGANVLTF TRBJ2-6 - TRBV16 - 16
TGTGCCTGGGACGATGGGGGGGCCGAGGTCTACACCTTC CAWDDGGAEVYTF TRBJ1-2 - TRBV30 many 13
TGTGCCAGCAGCGCCAGCGGAACAGGGTTATATGGCTACACCTTC CASSASGTGLYGYTF TRBJ1-2 - TRBV14 - 15
TGTGCCAGCAGCTTAGAAGGACTCCCCTACGAGCAGTACTTC CASSLEGLPYEQYF TRBJ2-7 - TRBV13 few 14
TGTGCCAGCTCCACAAGGCCTAATAACTACAATGAGCAGTTCTTC CASSTRPNNYNEQFF TRBJ2-1 - TRBV18 - 15
TGTGCCACTGACGGACAGGGTGGTGGCAATCAGCCCCAGCATTTT CATDGQGGGNQPQHF TRBJ1-5 TRBD1 TRBV15 many 15
TGTGCCAGCAGTGAACTTTGGGGAATAGAGACCCAGTACTTC CASSELWGIETQYF TRBJ2-5 - TRBV6-1 many 14
TGCGCCAGCAGCTTGGCCGGACAATATGACAATGAGCAGTTCTTC CASSLAGQYDNEQFF TRBJ2-1 - TRBV5-1 many 15
TGTGCCAGCAGTGAGGCCAGTTACAATCAGCCCCAGCATTTT CASSEASYNQPQHF TRBJ1-5 - TRBV2 many 14
TGTGCCAGCAGTCTCGACAGTTATGGCTACACCTTC CASSLDSYGYTF TRBJ1-2 - TRBV28 many 12
TGCAGTGCTCCGCCTACCGGGAAGTTAAATTCACCCCCCCACTTT CSAPPTGKLNSPPHF TRBJ1-6 - TRBV20-1 - 15
TGCGCCAGCAGCCAACGGGGAGGAAGGGGCAACTATGGCTACACCTTC CASSQRGGRGNYGYTF TRBJ1-2 - TRBV4-3 - 16
TGCAGTGCCCCGGGTCTTGGGGGACAGGGGACTTTTTATGGCTACACCTTC CSAPGLGGQGTFYGYTF TRBJ1-2 TRBD1 TRBV20-1 - 17
TGTGCCAGCAGTTTCGGATATCAGAATGAGCAGTTCTTC CASSFGYQNEQFF TRBJ2-1 - TRBV28 few 13
TGTGCCAGCAGCTTGACCACCAGGACTAGCGGGAGCAACGAGCAGTACTTC CASSLTTRTSGSNEQYF TRBJ2-7 TRBD2 TRBV5-4 few 17
TGTGCCAGCAGCCGGGGACTAGCGGGAACGGGCACAGATACGCAGTATTTT CASSRGLAGTGTDTQYF TRBJ2-3 TRBD2 TRBV3-1 many 17
TGCGCCAGCAGCTCGGTCGGGACGAATGAAAAACTGTTTTTT CASSSVGTNEKLFF TRBJ1-4 - TRBV5-1 - 14
TGTGCCAGCAGCTTAGCGACAGCCACCGGTGGAAACACCATATATTTT CASSLATATGGNTIYF TRBJ1-3 - TRBV7-9 - 16
TGCAGCGTTGCCGGGGCCCTACATGAGCAGTTCTTC CSVAGALHEQFF TRBJ2-1 - TRBV29-1 - 12
TGTGCCAGCAGCTTAGGCCCCAGGGGAAATTTGTACAATGAGCAGTTCTTC CASSLGPRGNLYNEQFF TRBJ2-1 - TRBV11-2 - 17
TGCAGCGTTGAAGTGGACGGCTCCAATATGCAGTACTTC CSVEVDGSNMQYF TRBJ2-7 - TRBV29-1 few 13
TGCAGCGTTGCCAGGCAGCCTCCCTGGAATGAGCAGTTCTTC CSVARQPPWNEQFF TRBJ2-1 - TRBV29-1 - 14
TGTGTCAGCAGTCTCCCCACCGGGGAGCTGTTTTTT CVSSLPTGELFF TRBJ2-2 - TRBV27 - 12